The subject of this entry is one T cell receptor (beta chain). This specimen belongs to a study of blood T cells in healthy people across ages. Trimming shortened V by 0 bases and J by 5 bases, and 10 bases separated the two germline ends. Per the germline V gene, CDR1 is MNHEY and CDR2 is SMNVEV (reference sequence). This CDR3 has 15 residues. A second PCR of about 6 to 11 cycles used a sample-barcoded 5' primer and a J-beta primer mix. TCRdb passed the 5' RACE reads through MiXCR, listing each CDR3 protein once. The sample lists some 920,000 distinct CDR3 sequences, around 54% occurring once. This sequence joins TRBV27 and TRBJ1-4; D remains ambiguous. This clonotype originated in a woman aged 60-70 years in good health. The source material was blood. The CDR3 nucleotides are TGTGCCAGCAGTTTATCTTCCAGGAACAATGAAAAACTGTTTTTT. Translated, it gives CASSLSSRNNEKLFF.